This T cell receptor beta chain was identified in a study of CD8+CD57+ T cells in acquired aplastic anemia. About the study: DNA per sorted CD4+ or CD8+ sample ranged about 0.19 to 30 ug, averaging about 3.4 ug. General study findings and limits: The number of CD8+ CDR3 sequences shared by patients and controls was twenty-nine.

CDR1 is LNHDA and CDR2 is SQIVND in the germline V gene (reference sequence). The CDR3 has 13 residues. Sequencing involved patients with CD8+CD57+ cell expansion previously shown by flow cytometry. Details on this clonotype: Its antigen remains unidentified. One end of the junction does not line up with germline, which may come from a read error.

Profiles of TCR beta VDJ and CDR3 were generated from a genomic DNA template. From the reads, TCRdb called clonotypes with MiXCR, one entry per CDR3 protein. In the table there are 310,000 or so distinct CDR3 sequences, about 50% of which are singletons. The sequenced material came from sorted CD4+, CD8+, or CD8+CD57+ T cells (not recorded which) from PBMCs. The source is a human donor with aplastic anemia. The rearrangement joins TRBV19 to TRBJ2-2; TRBD1 matches 11 bases. The CDR3 is CASDRGPTRELFF. The CDR3 DNA reads as TGTGCCTCGGACAGGGGGCCCACCAGGGAGCTGTTTTTT. Complete variable domain (other parts from reference TRBV19 and TRBJ2-2): DGGITQSPKYLFRKEGQNVTLSCEQNLNHDAMYWYRQDPGQGLRLIYYSQIVNDFQKGDIAEGYSVSREKKESFPLTVTSAQKNPTAFYLCASDRGPTRELFFGEGSRLTVL.